The 3 T cell receptor beta chains presented below share a single source sample, sequenced in a study of T-cell memory formation after mild COVID-19. TCRdb re-analysed the 5' RACE reads in MiXCR, keeping a single row per CDR3 protein. The table has about 430,000 distinct CDR3 sequences, 20% to 30% seen once. Sequencing used PBMCs or a T cell subset sorted from them (not recorded which). These receptors originate from an adult woman who had mild COVID-19 (a few samples of this study predate the infection). Cell type and time point are not known.

This clonotype was picked up many times. This rearrangement joins TRBV18 to TRBJ2-5; D uncertain. The V end lost 0 bases, the J end lost 2 bases, and 7 bases lay between the germline ends. CDR1 and CDR2 (germline): KGHSH, LQKENI. The CDR3 totals 14 residues. In DNA form, the CDR3 reads TGTGCCAGCTCACCACCCCGGAGTCAAGAGACCCAGTACTTC. Translation gives CASSPPRSQETQYF.

This clonotype was seen repeatedly, ten times or more. The gene calls are TRBV7-2 and TRBJ2-1; D remains ambiguous. The germline V and J ends were trimmed by 2 bases and 9 bases, with 8 bases remaining between them. Germline values: CDR1 SGHTA, CDR2 FQGNSA. The CDR3 is made up of 12 amino acids. The CDR3 DNA is TGTGCCAGCAGCTTATCCTTGATTGAGCAGTTCTTC. Translating it yields CASSLSLIEQFF.

V gene TRBV7-9 combines with J gene TRBJ1-6; D is unclear. The ends were cut back, 5 bases at V and 0 bases at J, with 14 bases in the middle. In germline, CDR1 is SEHNR, CDR2 FQNEAQ (reference sequence). The CDR3 spans 17 residues. The CDR3: CASSLQYGSSYNSPLHF. DNA of the CDR3: TGTGCCAGCAGCCTACAGTACGGGAGCTCCTATAATTCACCCCTCCACTTT.